This TCR beta chain was retrieved from a study of response to subunit inactivated influenza vaccine. Whole-study results and caveats: The authors proposed limited new T cell recruitment per seasonal influenza vaccination.

This clonotype was seen many times. No antigen is known for it. TCRdb reprocessed the RT-PCR reads with MiXCR, giving one entry per CDR3 protein. The sample includes roughly 570,000 distinct CDR3 sequences, around 15% seen only once; the top ten take around 10%. V was shortened by 6 bases and J by 1 base, with 12 bases between the two germline ends. This CDR3 is 14 amino acids long. The specimen comprised PBMCs from blood, sampled about 13 days after vaccination. The chain is built from TRBV12-3 or TRBV12-4 and TRBJ1-1; D is perhaps TRBD1 (5 bases). The source of this sequence is a man in his fifties who received an inactivated influenza vaccine. CDR3 DNA sequence: TGTGCCAGCAGCCTTACTCAGGGGAACACTGAAGCTTTCTTT. Its protein product is CASSLTQGNTEAFF.